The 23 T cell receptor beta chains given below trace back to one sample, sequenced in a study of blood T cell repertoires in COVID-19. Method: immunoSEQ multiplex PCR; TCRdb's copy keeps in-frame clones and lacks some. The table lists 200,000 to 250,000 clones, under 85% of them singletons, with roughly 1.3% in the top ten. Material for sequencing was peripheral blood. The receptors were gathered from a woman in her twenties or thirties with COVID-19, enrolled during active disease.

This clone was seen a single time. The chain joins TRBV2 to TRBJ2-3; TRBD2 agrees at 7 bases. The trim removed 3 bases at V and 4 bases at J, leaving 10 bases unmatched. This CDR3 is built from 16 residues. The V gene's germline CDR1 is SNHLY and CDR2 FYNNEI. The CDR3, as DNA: TGTGCCAGCAGTGAGGGAGGGATAGTAGCGGCAGATACGCAGTATTTT. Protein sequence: CASSEGGIVAADTQYF.

CDR3 amino acids: CASSEVGHGTQYF. The DNA for the CDR3 is TGTGCCAGCAGTGAGGTGGGGCACGGGACCCAGTACTTC. V and J are TRBV2 and TRBJ2-5; tentatively, D is TRBD1 (5 bases). CDR1 is SNHLY, CDR2 FYNNEI, per germline. The CDR3 covers 13 residues. Trimming pared 3 bases from V and 7 bases from J, leaving 12 bases between.

The DNA of the CDR3 is TGTGCCAGCATGCTTAACGGGACAGGGCCATATAATTCACCCCTCCACTTT. Translated: CASMLNGTGPYNSPLHF. This chain uses TRBV21-1 with TRBJ1-6; the D call TRBD1 from the table was never checked on the DNA. TRBV21-1 is given as a pseudogene. The CDR3 loop spans 17 amino acids.

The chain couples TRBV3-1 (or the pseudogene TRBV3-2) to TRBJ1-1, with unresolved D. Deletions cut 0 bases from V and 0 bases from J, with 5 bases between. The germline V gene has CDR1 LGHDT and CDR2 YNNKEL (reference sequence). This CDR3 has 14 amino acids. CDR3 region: CASSQEALNTEAFF. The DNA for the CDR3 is TGTGCCAGCAGCCAAGAAGCCCTGAACACTGAAGCTTTCTTT.

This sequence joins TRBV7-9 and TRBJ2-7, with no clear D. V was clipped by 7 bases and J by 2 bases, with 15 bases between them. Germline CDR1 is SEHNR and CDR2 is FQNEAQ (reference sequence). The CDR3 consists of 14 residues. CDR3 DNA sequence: TGTGCCAGCATCCTTTATGACGGAGCCTACGAGCAGTACTTC. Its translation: CASILYDGAYEQYF. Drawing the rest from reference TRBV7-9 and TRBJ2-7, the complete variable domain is DTGVSQNPRHKITKRGQNVTFRCDPISEHNRLYWYRQTLGQGPEFLTYFQNEAQLEKSRLLSDRFSAERPKGSFSTLEIQRTEQGDSAMYLCASILYDGAYEQYFGPGTRLTVT.

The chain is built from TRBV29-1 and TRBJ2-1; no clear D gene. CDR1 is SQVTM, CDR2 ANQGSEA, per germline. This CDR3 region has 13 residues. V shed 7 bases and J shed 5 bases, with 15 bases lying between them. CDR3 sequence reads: CSALGPAHNEQFF. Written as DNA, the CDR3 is TGCAGCGCCCTTGGGCCGGCCCACAATGAGCAGTTCTTC.

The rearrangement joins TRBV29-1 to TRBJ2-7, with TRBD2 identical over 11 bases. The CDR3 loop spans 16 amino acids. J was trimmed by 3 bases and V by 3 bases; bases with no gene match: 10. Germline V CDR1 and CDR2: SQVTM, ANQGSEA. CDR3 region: CSVDGPGTSGVYEQYF. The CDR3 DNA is TGCAGCGTTGACGGTCCAGGGACTAGCGGAGTCTACGAGCAGTACTTC.

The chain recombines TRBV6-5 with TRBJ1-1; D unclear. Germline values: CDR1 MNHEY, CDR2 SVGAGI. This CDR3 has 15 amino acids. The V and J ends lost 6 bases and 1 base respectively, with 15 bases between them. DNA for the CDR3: TGTGCCAGCAGCTACCACCCATCGGGGAACACTGAAGCTTTCTTT. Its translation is CASSYHPSGNTEAFF.

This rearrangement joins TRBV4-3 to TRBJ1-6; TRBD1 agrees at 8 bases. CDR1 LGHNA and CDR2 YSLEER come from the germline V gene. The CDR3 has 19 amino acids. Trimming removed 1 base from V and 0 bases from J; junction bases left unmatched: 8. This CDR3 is CASSQAGTGESSYNSPLHF. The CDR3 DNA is TGCGCCAGCAGCCAAGCCGGGACAGGCGAGAGCTCCTATAATTCACCCCTCCACTTT.

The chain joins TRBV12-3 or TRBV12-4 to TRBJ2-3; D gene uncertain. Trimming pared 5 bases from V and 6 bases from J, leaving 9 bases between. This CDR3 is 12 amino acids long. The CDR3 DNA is TGTGCCAGCAGTGCCTTACGGGATACGCAGTATTTT. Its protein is CASSALRDTQYF.

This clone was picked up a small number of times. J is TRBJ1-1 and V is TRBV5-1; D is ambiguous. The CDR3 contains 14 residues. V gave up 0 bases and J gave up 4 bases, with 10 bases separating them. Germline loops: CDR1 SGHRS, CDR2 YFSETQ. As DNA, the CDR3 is TGCGCCAGCAGCTTGGAGTCTCAGGCCACTGAAGCTTTCTTT. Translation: CASSLESQATEAFF.

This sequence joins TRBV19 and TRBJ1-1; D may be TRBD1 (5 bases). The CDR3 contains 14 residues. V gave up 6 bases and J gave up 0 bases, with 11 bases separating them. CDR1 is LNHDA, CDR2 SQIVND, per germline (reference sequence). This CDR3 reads CASSVGALNTEAFF. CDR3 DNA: TGTGCCAGTAGCGTAGGGGCTCTGAACACTGAAGCTTTCTTT.

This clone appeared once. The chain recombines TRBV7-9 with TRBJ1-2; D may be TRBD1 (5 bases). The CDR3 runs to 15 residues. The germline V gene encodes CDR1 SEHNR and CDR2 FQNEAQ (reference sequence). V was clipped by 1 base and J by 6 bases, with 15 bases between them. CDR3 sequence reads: CASSLGAGTVNGYTF. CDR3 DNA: TGTGCCAGCAGCTTAGGGGCGGGGACGGTTAATGGCTACACCTTC.

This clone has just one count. DNA for the CDR3: TGTGCCAGCAGCATCCGGGACAGGAACTACGAGCAGTACTTC. It translates to CASSIRDRNYEQYF. This chain links TRBV6-5 with TRBJ2-7, with TRBD1 matching 8 bases. The germline V gene has CDR1 MNHEY and CDR2 SVGAGI. Trimming at V came to 6 bases and at J to 3 bases, leaving 7 bases not matched to a gene. The length of the CDR3 is 14 residues.

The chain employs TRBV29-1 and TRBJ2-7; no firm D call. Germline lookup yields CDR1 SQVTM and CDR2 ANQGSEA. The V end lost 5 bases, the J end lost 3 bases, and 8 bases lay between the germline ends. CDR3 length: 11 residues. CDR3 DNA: TGCAGCGTTTTCCTAGGCTACGAGCAGTACTTC. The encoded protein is CSVFLGYEQYF.

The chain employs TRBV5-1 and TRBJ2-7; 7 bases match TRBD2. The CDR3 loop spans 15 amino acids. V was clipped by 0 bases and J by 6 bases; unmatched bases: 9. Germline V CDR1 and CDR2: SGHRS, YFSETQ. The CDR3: CASSLAAGASGEQYF. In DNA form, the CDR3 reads TGCGCCAGCAGCTTGGCGGCGGGAGCGTCGGGCGAGCAGTACTTC.

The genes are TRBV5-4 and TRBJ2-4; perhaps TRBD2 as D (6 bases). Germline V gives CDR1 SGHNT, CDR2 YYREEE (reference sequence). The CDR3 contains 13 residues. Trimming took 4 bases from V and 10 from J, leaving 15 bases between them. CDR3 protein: CASSEGLGGIQYF. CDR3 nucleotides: TGTGCCAGCAGCGAGGGACTCGGAGGTATTCAGTACTTC.

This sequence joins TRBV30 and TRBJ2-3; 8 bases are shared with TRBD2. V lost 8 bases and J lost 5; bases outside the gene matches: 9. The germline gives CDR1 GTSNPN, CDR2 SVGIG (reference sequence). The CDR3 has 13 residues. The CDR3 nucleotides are TGTGCCGGGCAACGGGGGGGCGGAGATACGCAGTATTTT. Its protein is CAGQRGGGDTQYF.

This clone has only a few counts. CDR3 in DNA: TGTGCCAGCAGCTTAGATGACAGTCACTATGGCTACACCTTC. Protein sequence: CASSLDDSHYGYTF. V is TRBV7-9 and J is TRBJ1-2; a weak D match, TRBD1 (5 bases). Trimming took off 1 base at V and 3 bases at J, with 9 bases between the two ends. Per the germline V gene, CDR1 is SEHNR and CDR2 is FQNEAQ (reference sequence). The CDR3 length is 14 residues.

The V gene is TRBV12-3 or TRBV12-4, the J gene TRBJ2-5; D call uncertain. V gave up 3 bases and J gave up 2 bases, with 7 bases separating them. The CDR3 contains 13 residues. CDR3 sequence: CASSFTDQETQYF. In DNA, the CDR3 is TGTGCCAGCAGTTTTACAGATCAAGAGACCCAGTACTTC.

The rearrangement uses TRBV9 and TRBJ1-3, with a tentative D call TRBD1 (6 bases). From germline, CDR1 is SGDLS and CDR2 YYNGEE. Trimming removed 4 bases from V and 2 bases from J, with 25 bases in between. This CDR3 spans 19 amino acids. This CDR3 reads CASSPDRSRGAFTGNTIYF. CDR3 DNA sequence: TGTGCCAGCAGCCCTGACCGAAGTCGGGGGGCGTTCACTGGAAACACCATATATTTT. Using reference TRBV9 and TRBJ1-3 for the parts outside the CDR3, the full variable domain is DSGVTQTPKHLITATGQRVTLRCSPRSGDLSVYWYQQSLDQGLQFLIQYYNGEERAKGNILERFSAQQFPDLHSELNLSSLELGDSALYFCASSPDRSRGAFTGNTIYFGEGSWLTVV.

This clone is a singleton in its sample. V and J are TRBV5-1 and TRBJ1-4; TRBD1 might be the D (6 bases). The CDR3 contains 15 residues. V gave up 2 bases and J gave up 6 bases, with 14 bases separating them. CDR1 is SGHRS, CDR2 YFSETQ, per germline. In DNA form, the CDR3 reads TGCGCCAGCAGCTTAATGGGGGCGCACGATGAAAAACTGTTTTTT. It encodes CASSLMGAHDEKLFF.

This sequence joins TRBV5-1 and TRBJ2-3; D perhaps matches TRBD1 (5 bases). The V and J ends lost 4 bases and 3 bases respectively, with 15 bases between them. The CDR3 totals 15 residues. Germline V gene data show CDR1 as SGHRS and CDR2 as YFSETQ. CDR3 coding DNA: TGCGCCAGCAGCCGCCGAGACAGCCTAACAGATACGCAGTATTTT. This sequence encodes CASSRRDSLTDTQYF. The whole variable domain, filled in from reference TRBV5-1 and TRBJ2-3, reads KAGVTQTPRYLIKTRGQQVTLSCSPISGHRSVSWYQQTPGQGLQFLFEYFSETQRNKGNFPGRFSGRQFSNSRSEMNVSTLELGDSALYLCASSRRDSLTDTQYFGPGTRLTVL.